This TCR beta chain was obtained from a study of blood T cell repertoires in COVID-19. Study-wide background: Collection of acute and convalescent COVID-19 samples took place in the United States, Italy and Spain. T cells, B-cell-depleted T cells, or PBMCs supplied cDNA or gDNA.

CDR3 length: 12 amino acids. Germline V gene sequence: CDR1 MGHDK, CDR2 SYGVNS. Trimming took off 1 base at V and 4 bases at J, with 3 bases between the two ends. In the source study's methods: Reference gene primer amplification gave nucleated cell count estimates. Generated by immunoSEQ multiplex PCR, the TCRdb table keeps only in-frame clones and is missing some. That table gives V, J and clone size, and the DNA gave D and trimming. The sample has 250,000 to 300,000 clones, 85% to 90% seen once. Enrolled during active infection, Seattle patients were then followed longitudinally. The sequence came from a woman in her 30s with COVID-19, enrolled during active disease. This chain joins TRBV25-1 and TRBJ2-3, with D unclear. The sample consisted of peripheral blood. CDR3 protein: CASSEFADTQYF. The CDR3 bases are TGTGCCAGCAGTGAATTCGCAGATACGCAGTATTTT.